This entry lists 5 T cell receptor beta chains sequenced from one sample in a study of blood T cell repertoires in COVID-19. Only in-frame clones appear in the TCRdb table, and some are missing; sequencing was by immunoSEQ multiplex PCR. The table includes 260,000 or so clones, approximately 88% detected once. Material: peripheral blood. These receptors all come from a man younger than 35 with active or convalescent COVID-19.

The chain uses TRBV6-2 or TRBV6-3 and TRBJ2-7; 13 positions agree with TRBD2. This CDR3 spans 16 amino acids. Germline loops: CDR1 MNHEY, CDR2 SVGEGT. V lost 6 bases to trimming and J lost 3 bases; unmatched junction nucleotides: 8. Here the CDR3 DNA reads TGTGCCAGCAGCCGGACTAGCGGGGGCCCCCTCTACGAGCAGTACTTC. Its protein product is CASSRTSGGPLYEQYF.

The chain uses TRBV28 and TRBJ2-7; 7 nucleotides match TRBD1. Germline V gene sequence: CDR1 MDHEN, CDR2 SYDVKM. CDR3 length: 14 residues. V dropped 2 bases and J dropped 3; count of bases not matched to a gene: 4. The CDR3 is CASSLATGIYEQYF. The CDR3 nucleotides read TGTGCCAGCAGTTTAGCGACAGGGATCTACGAGCAGTACTTC.

This clone appeared once. J is TRBJ1-6 and V is TRBV5-1, with 9 nucleotides matching TRBD1. Germline CDR1 is SGHRS and CDR2 is YFSETQ. Trimming removed 3 bases from V and 4 bases from J; junction bases left unmatched: 14. This CDR3 spans 19 amino acids. The DNA for the CDR3 is TGCGCCAGCAGCTACCTATCGTCGGACAGGGGAAAGTATAATTCACCCCTCCACTTT. Translating gives CASSYLSSDRGKYNSPLHF.

The rearrangement links TRBV20-1 to TRBJ2-7; D is perhaps TRBD2 (5 bases). CDR3 size: 12 residues. CDR1 is DFQATT and CDR2 is SNEGSKA in the germline V gene (reference sequence). V was shortened by 6 bases and J by 2 bases, with 11 bases between the two germline ends. The CDR3 DNA reads as TGCAGTGCCAGTCGCGGGCCCTACGAGCAGTACTTC. The encoded protein is CSASRGPYEQYF.

The chain employs TRBV5-4 and TRBJ1-2, with 10 bases fitting TRBD1. Trimming cost V 4 bases and J 8 bases; bases outside gene matches: 2. CDR1 is SGHNT and CDR2 is YYREEE in the germline V gene (reference sequence). The CDR3 sequence is 12 residues long. The CDR3 loop reads CASSDRGQGYTF. In nucleotides, the CDR3 is TGTGCCAGCAGCGACAGGGGGCAAGGCTACACCTTC. The entire variable domain, with the rest obtained from reference TRBV5-4 and TRBJ1-2, is as follows: ETGVTQSPTHLIKTRGQQVTLRCSSQSGHNTVSWYQQALGQGPQFIFQYYREEENGRGNFPPRFSGLQFPNYSSELNVNALELDDSALYLCASSDRGQGYTFGSGTRLTVV.